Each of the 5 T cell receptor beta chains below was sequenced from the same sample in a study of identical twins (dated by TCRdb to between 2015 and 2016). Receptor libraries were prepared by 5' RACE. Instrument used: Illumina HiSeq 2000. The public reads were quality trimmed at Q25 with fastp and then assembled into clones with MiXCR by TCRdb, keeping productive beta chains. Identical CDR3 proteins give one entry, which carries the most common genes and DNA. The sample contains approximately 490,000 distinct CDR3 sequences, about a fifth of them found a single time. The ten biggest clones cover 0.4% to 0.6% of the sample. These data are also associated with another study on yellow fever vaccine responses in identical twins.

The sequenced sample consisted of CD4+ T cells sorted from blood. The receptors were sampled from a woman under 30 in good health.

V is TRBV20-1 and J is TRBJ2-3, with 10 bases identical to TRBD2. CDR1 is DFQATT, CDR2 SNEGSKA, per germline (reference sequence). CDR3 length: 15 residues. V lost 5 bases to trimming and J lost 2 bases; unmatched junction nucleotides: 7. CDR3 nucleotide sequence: TGCAGTGCTGTCCCGACTAGCGGGTACACAGATACGCAGTATTTT. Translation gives CSAVPTSGYTDTQYF.

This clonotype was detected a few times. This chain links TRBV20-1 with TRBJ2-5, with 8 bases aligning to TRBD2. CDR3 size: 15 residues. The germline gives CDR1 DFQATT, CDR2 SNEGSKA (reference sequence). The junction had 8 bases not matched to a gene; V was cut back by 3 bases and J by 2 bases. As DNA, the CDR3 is TGCAGTGCTAGTGGGACTAGATCCACACAAGAGACCCAGTACTTC. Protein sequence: CSASGTRSTQETQYF.

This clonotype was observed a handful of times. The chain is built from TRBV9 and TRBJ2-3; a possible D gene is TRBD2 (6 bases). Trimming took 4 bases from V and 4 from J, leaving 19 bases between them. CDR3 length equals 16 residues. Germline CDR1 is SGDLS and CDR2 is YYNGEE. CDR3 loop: CASSPPEAGKADTQYF. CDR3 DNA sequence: TGTGCCAGCAGCCCCCCGGAGGCGGGAAAAGCAGATACGCAGTATTTT.

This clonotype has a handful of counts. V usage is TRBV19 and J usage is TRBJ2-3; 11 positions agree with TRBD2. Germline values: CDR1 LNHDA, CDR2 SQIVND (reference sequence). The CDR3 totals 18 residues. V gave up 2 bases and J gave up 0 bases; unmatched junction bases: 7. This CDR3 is CASSISSGRPSSTDTQYF. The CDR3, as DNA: TGTGCCAGTAGTATATCTAGCGGGAGGCCGTCTAGCACAGATACGCAGTATTTT.

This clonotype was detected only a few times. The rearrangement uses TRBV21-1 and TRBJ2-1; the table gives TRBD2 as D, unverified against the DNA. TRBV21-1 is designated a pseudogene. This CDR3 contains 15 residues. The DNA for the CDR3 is TGTGCCAGCAGCAAAAGAAACGGGAGGAGCGATGAGCAGTTCTTC. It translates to CASSKRNGRSDEQFF.